This T cell receptor beta chain was obtained from a study of cytomegalovirus exposure and HLA in healthy donors. Study overall: The approximately 710 first-cohort repertoires and the 120 or so validation repertoires shared the same platform, a later analysis reported. Study-wide findings and caveats: The authors listed some 150 TCR beta chains as cytomegalovirus-associated.

On this clone itself: Its antigen is not known.

TCRdb's copy holds only in-frame clones and misses some; the assay was immunoSEQ multiplex PCR. This repertoire shows approximately 300,000 clones, roughly 85% found once; its top ten account for about 0.91%. The germline V gene encodes CDR1 SNHLY and CDR2 FYNNEI. J was trimmed by 3 bases and V by 6 bases; bases with no gene match: 8. The CDR3 loop spans 15 amino acids. The chain couples TRBV2 to TRBJ1-5, with 7 bases fitting TRBD1. Sequenced: PBMCs. The receptor was derived from a woman aged 18-29 years in good health and CMV-seronegative. The CDR3 nucleotides are TGTGCCAGCAGGAGTACAGGGGTGATCAATCAGCCCCAGCATTTT. Its translation: CASRSTGVINQPQHF.